The present T cell receptor (beta chain) was sequenced within a study of blood T cells in healthy people across ages. Whole-study results and caveats: PBMCs left unsorted prevented a conclusive naive versus antigen-experienced comparison.

This clonotype showed up many times. What it binds is unknown. A second PCR, run for roughly 7 to 11 cycles, used a sample-barcoded 5' primer plus a J-beta primer mix. From the 5' RACE reads, TCRdb called clonotypes with MiXCR, one entry per CDR3 protein. The sample gives some 1.7 million distinct CDR3 sequences, approximately 28% of which show up once; 7.7% is in the top ten. The CDR3 runs 15 residues. V shed 3 bases, J shed 2 bases, and the junction held 8 bases outside the gene matches. Germline V CDR1 and CDR2: SGDLS, YYNGEE. Whenever a sample was processed, at least 6 million PBMCs were isolated. The TCR comes from a young woman in good health. Sequenced sample: blood. The chain recombines TRBV9 with TRBJ2-7; 7 nucleotides align to TRBD2. CDR3 amino acids: CASSASGLHTYEQYF. The DNA of the CDR3 is TGTGCCAGCAGCGCTTCGGGACTACATACCTACGAGCAGTACTTC.